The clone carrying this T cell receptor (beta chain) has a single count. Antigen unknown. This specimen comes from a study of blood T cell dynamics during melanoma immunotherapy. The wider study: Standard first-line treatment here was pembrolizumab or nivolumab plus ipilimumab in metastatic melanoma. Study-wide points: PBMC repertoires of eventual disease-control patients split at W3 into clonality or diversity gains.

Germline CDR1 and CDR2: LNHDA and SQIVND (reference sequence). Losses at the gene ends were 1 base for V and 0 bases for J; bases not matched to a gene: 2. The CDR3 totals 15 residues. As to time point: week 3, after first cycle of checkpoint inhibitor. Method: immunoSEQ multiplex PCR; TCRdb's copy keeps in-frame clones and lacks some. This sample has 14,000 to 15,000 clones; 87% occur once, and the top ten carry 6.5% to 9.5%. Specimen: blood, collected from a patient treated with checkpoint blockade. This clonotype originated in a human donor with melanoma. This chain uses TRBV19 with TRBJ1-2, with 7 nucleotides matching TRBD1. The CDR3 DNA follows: TGTGCCAGTAGTATAGGGGGGACAGCTAACTATGGCTACACCTTC. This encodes CASSIGGTANYGYTF.